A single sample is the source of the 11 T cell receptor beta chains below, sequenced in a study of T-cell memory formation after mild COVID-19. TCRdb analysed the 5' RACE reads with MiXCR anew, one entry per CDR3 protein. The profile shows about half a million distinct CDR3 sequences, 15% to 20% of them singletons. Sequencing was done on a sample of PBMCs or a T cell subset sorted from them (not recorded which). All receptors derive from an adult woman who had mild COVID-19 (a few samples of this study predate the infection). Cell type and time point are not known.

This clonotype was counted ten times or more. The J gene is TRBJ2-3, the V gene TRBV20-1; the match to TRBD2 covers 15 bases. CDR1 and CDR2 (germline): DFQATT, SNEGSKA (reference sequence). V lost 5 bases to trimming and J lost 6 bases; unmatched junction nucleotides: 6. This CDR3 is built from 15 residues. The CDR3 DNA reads TGCAGTGCTCGGACTAGCGGGAGGGCAGCGGATACGCAGTATTTT. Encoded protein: CSARTSGRAADTQYF.

This CDR3 is CSVAGVRDYATNEKLFF. The CDR3 bases are TGCAGCGTTGCGGGGGTAAGGGATTACGCAACTAATGAAAAACTGTTTTTT. The chain employs TRBV29-1 and TRBJ1-4; D is possibly TRBD1 (5 bases). CDR1 and CDR2 from the germline V gene are SQVTM and ANQGSEA. Trimming removed 4 bases at V and 0 bases at J, with 18 bases between. The CDR3 spans 17 residues.

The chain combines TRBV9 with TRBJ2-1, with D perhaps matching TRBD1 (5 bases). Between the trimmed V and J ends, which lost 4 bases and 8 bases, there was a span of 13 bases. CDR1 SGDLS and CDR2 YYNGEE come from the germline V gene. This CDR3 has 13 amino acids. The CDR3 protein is CASSPPRVDEQFF. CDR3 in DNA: TGTGCCAGCAGCCCCCCCAGGGTCGATGAGCAGTTCTTC.

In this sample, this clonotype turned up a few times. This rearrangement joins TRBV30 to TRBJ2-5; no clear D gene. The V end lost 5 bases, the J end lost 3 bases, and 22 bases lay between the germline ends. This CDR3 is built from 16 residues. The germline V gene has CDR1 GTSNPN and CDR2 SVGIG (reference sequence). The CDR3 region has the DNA TGTGCCTGGGCACGCCCCTCAGGACCACCTAAAGAGACCCAGTACTTC. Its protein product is CAWARPSGPPKETQYF.

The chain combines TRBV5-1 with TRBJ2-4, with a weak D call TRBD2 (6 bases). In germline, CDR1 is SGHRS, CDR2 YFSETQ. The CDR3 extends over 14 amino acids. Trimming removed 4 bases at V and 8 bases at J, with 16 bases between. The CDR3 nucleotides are TGCGCCAGCAGCGGGGGGACGGGGCAGGACATTCAGTACTTC. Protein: CASSGGTGQDIQYF.

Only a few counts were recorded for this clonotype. CDR3 residues: CASSLLSGEATYSYEQYF. CDR3 sequence (DNA): TGCGCCAGCAGCTTGCTTTCTGGGGAGGCTACATACTCCTACGAGCAGTACTTC. The chain joins TRBV5-1 to TRBJ2-7; tentatively, D is TRBD2 (6 bases). With 1 base removed from V and 0 bases from J, the gap between germline ends came to 20 bases. This CDR3 contains 18 residues. The germline gives CDR1 SGHRS, CDR2 YFSETQ.

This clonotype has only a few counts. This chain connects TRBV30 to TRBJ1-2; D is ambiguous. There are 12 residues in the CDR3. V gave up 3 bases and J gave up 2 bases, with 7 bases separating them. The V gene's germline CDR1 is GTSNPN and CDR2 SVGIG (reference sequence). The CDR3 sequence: CAWRTANYGYTF. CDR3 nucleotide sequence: TGTGCCTGGAGAACAGCCAACTATGGCTACACCTTC.

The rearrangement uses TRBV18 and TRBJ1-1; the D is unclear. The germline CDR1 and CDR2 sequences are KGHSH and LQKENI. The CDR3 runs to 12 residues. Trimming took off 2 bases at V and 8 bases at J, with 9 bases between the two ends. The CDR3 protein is CASSPTAREAFF. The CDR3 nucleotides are TGTGCCAGCTCACCAACCGCCCGGGAAGCTTTCTTT.

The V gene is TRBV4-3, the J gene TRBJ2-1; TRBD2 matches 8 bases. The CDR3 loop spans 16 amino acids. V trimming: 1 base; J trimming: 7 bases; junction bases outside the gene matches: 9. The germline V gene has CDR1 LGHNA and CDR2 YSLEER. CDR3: CASSQGLAGIANEQFF. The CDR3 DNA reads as TGCGCCAGCAGCCAAGGCCTAGCGGGTATTGCGAATGAGCAGTTCTTC.

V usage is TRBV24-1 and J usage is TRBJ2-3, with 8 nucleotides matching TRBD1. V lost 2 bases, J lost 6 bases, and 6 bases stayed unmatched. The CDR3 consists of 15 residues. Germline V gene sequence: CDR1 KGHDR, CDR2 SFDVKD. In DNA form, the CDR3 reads TGTGCCACCAGTGATTCGGGGACAGGAGGTGATACGCAGTATTTT. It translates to CATSDSGTGGDTQYF.

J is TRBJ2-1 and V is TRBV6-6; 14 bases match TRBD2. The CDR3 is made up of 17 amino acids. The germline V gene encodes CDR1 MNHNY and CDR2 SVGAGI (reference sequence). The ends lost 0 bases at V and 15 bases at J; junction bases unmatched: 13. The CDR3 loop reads CASSYSGLAGVYNERFF. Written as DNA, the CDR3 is TGTGCCAGCAGTTACTCGGGACTAGCGGGAGTGTACAATGAGAGGTTCTTC.